This T cell receptor (beta chain) is from a study of blood T cell repertoires in COVID-19. Study-level information: Specimens from acute and convalescent COVID-19 originated in the United States, Italy and Spain. T cells, B-cell-depleted T cells, or PBMCs supplied cDNA or gDNA.

Original processing methods: Using reference gene primer amplification, nucleated cell counts were estimated. TCRdb keeps only in-frame clones here, not all; method: immunoSEQ multiplex PCR. Clone size and the V and J calls come from that table; the DNA yielded D and trimming. This sample has approximately 360,000 clones, with roughly 90% found just once. CDR1 SGHVS and CDR2 FQNEAQ come from the germline V gene. The CDR3 runs 16 residues. V dropped 1 base and J dropped 8 bases, with 15 bases sitting between them. This TCR came from a man in his forties or fifties with acute or convalescent COVID-19. The chain employs TRBV7-8 and TRBJ1-6; D possibly corresponds to TRBD1 (6 bases). Sequencing was performed on peripheral blood. CDR3 DNA sequence: TGTGCCAGCAGCTTAGGGTCAGGGGCCAGAGATTCACCCCTCCACTTT. Its translation is CASSLGSGARDSPLHF.